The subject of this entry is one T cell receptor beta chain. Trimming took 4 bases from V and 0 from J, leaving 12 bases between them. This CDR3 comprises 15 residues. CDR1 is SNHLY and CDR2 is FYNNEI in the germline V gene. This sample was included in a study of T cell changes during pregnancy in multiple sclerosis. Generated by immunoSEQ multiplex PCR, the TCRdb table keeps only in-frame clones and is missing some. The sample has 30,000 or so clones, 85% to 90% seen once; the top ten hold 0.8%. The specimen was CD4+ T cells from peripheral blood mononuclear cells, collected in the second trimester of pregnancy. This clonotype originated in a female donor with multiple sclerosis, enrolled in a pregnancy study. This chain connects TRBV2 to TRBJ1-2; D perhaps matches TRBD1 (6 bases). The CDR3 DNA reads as TGTGCCAGCAGTGTAGGGGGGGGAGCTAACTATGGCTACACCTTC. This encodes CASSVGGGANYGYTF.